This TCR beta chain was identified in a study of spatial heterogeneity in lung cancer. TCRdb re-called the 5' RACE reads through MiXCR, storing one row per CDR3 protein. The sample includes fewer than 25,000 distinct CDR3 sequences, around 4.8% of them seen just once. General observations from the study: Tumors with more nonsynonymous mutations had more expanded intratumoral alpha and beta TCRs.

There are many counts of this clonotype. Antigen specificity is unknown. The time point was: sample taken at primary tumor resection. Whole RNA was taken from tumor, nontumor lung or frozen PBMC; it was then sequenced unsorted. The germline V gene has CDR1 SGHDT and CDR2 YYEEEE. CDR3 size: 14 residues. Trimming cost V 3 bases and J 0 bases, with 9 bases left between them. Sequenced here: lung tumor tissue, sampled at surgery. This clonotype originated in a male donor with early-stage non-small cell lung cancer. The J gene is TRBJ1-2, the V gene TRBV5-6; D unclear. DNA for the CDR3: TGTGCCAGCAGCTCTGGCTCTGCTAACTATGGCTACACCTTC. Translation gives CASSSGSANYGYTF.